This T cell receptor (beta chain) emerged from a study of blood T cell repertoires in COVID-19. Study at large: Donors in the United States, Italy and Spain gave samples during acute or convalescent COVID-19. In each case, the material was cDNA or gDNA derived from T cells, B-cell-depleted T cells, or PBMCs.

This CDR3 spans 15 amino acids. Original processing methods: How many nucleated cells were present was estimated from reference gene primer amplification. Sequenced by immunoSEQ multiplex PCR; TCRdb stores in-frame clones only, minus some. That table furnishes V, J and clone size, whereas the DNA furnished D and trimming. The table includes roughly 260,000 clones, around nine tenths detected once. This receptor was taken from a man aged 35-49 years who had recovered from COVID-19. The specimen sequenced was peripheral blood. The J gene is TRBJ2-7, the V gene TRBV21-1; TRBD2 is the table's D call and was not checked against the DNA. TRBV21-1 is termed a pseudogene. The CDR3 sequence: CASSRRTGWCYEQYF. The CDR3 nucleotides read TGTGCCAGCAGCCGCAGGACTGGGTGGTGCTACGAGCAGTACTTC.